The 29 T cell receptor beta chains below all came from one sample that was sequenced in a study of cytotoxic CD8 clonotypes in ibrutinib-treated CLL (dated by TCRdb to 2020 to 2022). The method behind the library was the immunoSEQ multiplex PCR assay. TCRdb holds this immuneACCESS table with in-frame rearrangements only. Some clones are missing; in checked studies, unresolved V genes explain under half, and the rest has no known cause. The sample records 300,000 or so clones, about 64% of which are singletons. Roughly 6% of the sample is taken by the ten largest. The specimen was PBMCs, collected after 36 months of ibrutinib treatment. The receptors stem from a human donor with chronic lymphocytic leukemia.

The chain has TRBV5-6 and TRBJ2-2; no clear D gene. Germline V gene data show CDR1 as SGHDT and CDR2 as YYEEEE. Between the trimmed V and J ends, which lost 1 base and 6 bases, there was a span of 4 bases. The CDR3 runs 12 residues. The CDR3 reads CASSLIPGELFF. For the CDR3, the DNA is TGTGCCAGCAGCTTGATCCCCGGGGAGCTGTTTTTT.

The gene calls are TRBV5-1 and TRBJ2-3; the D gene is possibly TRBD2 (7 bases). Germline CDR1 and CDR2: SGHRS and YFSETQ. The CDR3 spans 17 residues. V was clipped by 0 bases and J by 3 bases, with 17 bases between them. This CDR3 is CASSLAMGAGATDTQYF. Here the CDR3 DNA reads TGCGCCAGCAGCTTGGCCATGGGTGCGGGGGCAACAGATACGCAGTATTTT. The full variable domain, rest sourced from reference TRBV5-1 and TRBJ2-3, is KAGVTQTPRYLIKTRGQQVTLSCSPISGHRSVSWYQQTPGQGLQFLFEYFSETQRNKGNFPGRFSGRQFSNSRSEMNVSTLELGDSALYLCASSLAMGAGATDTQYFGPGTRLTVL.

V usage is TRBV10-2 and J usage is TRBJ2-3; 8 nucleotides match TRBD2. V trimming: 10 bases; J trimming: 1 base; junction bases outside the gene matches: 7. Germline V gene lookup returns CDR1 WSHSY and CDR2 SAAADI. CDR3 length: 14 residues. This chain's CDR3 is CATPLLAGTDTQYF. The CDR3 bases are TGCGCCACGCCCCTACTAGCGGGCACAGATACGCAGTATTTT.

The J gene is TRBJ2-1, the V gene TRBV29-1; 14 positions match TRBD2. The germline gives CDR1 SQVTM, CDR2 ANQGSEA. The CDR3 loop spans 13 amino acids. With 7 bases clipped from V and 11 bases from J, the junction kept 7 bases outside the gene matches. For the CDR3, the DNA is TGCAGCGCCCCGACTAGCGGGAGGGCCAAGCAGTTCTTC. Encoded protein: CSAPTSGRAKQFF.

The V gene is TRBV10-3, the J gene TRBJ2-7; D might be TRBD1 (5 bases). The V end was cut by 11 bases, the J end by 2 bases, with 16 bases between. The CDR3 is made up of 13 amino acids. Germline CDR1 ENHRY, CDR2 SYGVKD. CDR3 in amino acids: CASRRDSAYEQYF. The CDR3 DNA reads as TGTGCCTCGAGGAGAGACAGCGCCTACGAGCAGTACTTC.

In this sample, this clone turned up a few times. The chain carries TRBV7-9 and TRBJ2-5; possibly TRBD1 or TRBD2 for D (5 bases each). Germline loops: CDR1 SEHNR, CDR2 FQNEAQ (reference sequence). The CDR3 loop spans 13 amino acids. V lost 3 bases and J lost 4, with 9 bases in between. CDR3 loop: CASSFGARETQYF. CDR3 nucleotide sequence: TGTGCCAGCAGCTTCGGGGCGCGAGAGACCCAGTACTTC.

The chain recombines TRBV11-2 with TRBJ1-6; D gene unclear. This CDR3 is built from 18 residues. V lost 5 bases to trimming and J lost 3 bases, with 20 bases between them. In germline, CDR1 is SGHAT, CDR2 FQNNGV. CDR3 sequence: CASSPSRTHPGYNSPLHF. The CDR3, as DNA: TGTGCCAGCAGCCCATCACGGACGCACCCGGGCTATAATTCACCCCTCCACTTT. The full variable domain, with the rest looked up from reference TRBV11-2 and TRBJ1-6, is EAGVAQSPRYKIIEKRQSVAFWCNPISGHATLYWYQQILGQGPKLLIQFQNNGVVDDSQLPKDRFSAERLKGVDSTLKIQPAKLEDSAVYLCASSPSRTHPGYNSPLHFGNGTRLTVT.

In its sample, this clone was seen once. The V call is TRBV7-9, the J call TRBJ2-2; 7 bases agree with TRBD1. The CDR3 runs 17 residues. Germline-derived CDR1 and CDR2 are SEHNR and FQNEAQ (reference sequence). The V and J ends lost 1 base and 0 bases, in that order; junction bases with no gene match: 5. The CDR3 DNA sequence: TGTGCCAGCAGCTTAGGGACAGGCGCTGCGAACACCGGGGAGCTGTTTTTT. Translation gives CASSLGTGAANTGELFF.

This clone was seen more than once but under ten times. V gene TRBV5-1 combines with J gene TRBJ2-7, with D hard to call. CDR1 and CDR2 (germline): SGHRS, YFSETQ. V was shortened by 2 bases and J by 3 bases, with 9 bases between the two germline ends. CDR3 length equals 13 residues. The chain's CDR3 is CASSFGQIYEQYF. CDR3 DNA sequence: TGCGCCAGCAGCTTTGGCCAGATCTACGAGCAGTACTTC. Together with reference TRBV5-1 and TRBJ2-7, the CDR3 gives the full variable domain: KAGVTQTPRYLIKTRGQQVTLSCSPISGHRSVSWYQQTPGQGLQFLFEYFSETQRNKGNFPGRFSGRQFSNSRSEMNVSTLELGDSALYLCASSFGQIYEQYFGPGTRLTVT.

The chain couples TRBV27 to TRBJ2-7; D unclear. CDR3 size: 13 residues. The V gene's germline CDR1 is MNHEY and CDR2 SMNVEV (reference sequence). V lost 3 bases and J lost 4, with 10 bases in between. The DNA of the CDR3 is TGTGCCAGCAGTTTTGGGCAACCTTACGAGCAGTACTTC. Translation gives CASSFGQPYEQYF.

The chain combines TRBV7-9 with TRBJ1-2; D remains unclear. CDR1 and CDR2 (germline): SEHNR, FQNEAQ (reference sequence). CDR3 size: 12 residues. V was cut by 0 bases and J by 8 bases, with 7 bases left in between. CDR3 bases: TGTGCCAGCAGCTTAGCCGCAAGCGGCTACACCTTC. Translated: CASSLAASGYTF.

This clone was seen a few times. The V gene is TRBV2, the J gene TRBJ1-2; D uncertain. V lost 1 base to trimming and J lost 4 bases, with 7 bases between them. Germline CDR1 is SNHLY and CDR2 is FYNNEI. The CDR3 consists of 13 residues. The CDR3 nucleotides are TGTGCCAGCAGTGAAGGGCGGACCTATGGCTACACCTTC. Residues: CASSEGRTYGYTF.

The rearrangement links TRBV9 to TRBJ2-5, with 8 bases identical to TRBD2. Germline V lookup: CDR1 SGDLS, CDR2 YYNGEE. V lost 7 bases to trimming and J lost 4 bases; unmatched junction nucleotides: 9. CDR3 length: 14 amino acids. In DNA, the CDR3 is TGTGCCAGCGATCGGGGGGGATCTGGAGAGACCCAGTACTTC. This sequence encodes CASDRGGSGETQYF.

This sequence joins TRBV9 and TRBJ2-7; D might be TRBD2 (6 bases). Deletions cut 3 bases from V and 0 bases from J, with 13 bases between. The CDR3 is made up of 15 amino acids. The V gene's germline CDR1 is SGDLS and CDR2 YYNGEE. The CDR3 loop is CASSDSGHSSYEQYF. In DNA, the CDR3 is TGTGCCAGCAGCGATAGCGGACACAGCTCCTACGAGCAGTACTTC.

The chain employs TRBV6-6 and TRBJ1-1; unclear D gene. Deletions cut 0 bases from V and 3 bases from J, with 8 bases between. The CDR3 covers 14 residues. The germline CDR1 and CDR2 sequences are MNHNY and SVGAGI (reference sequence). The CDR3 bases are TGTGCCAGCAGTTACTCTGGTGGGGACACTGAAGCTTTCTTT. Translating it yields CASSYSGGDTEAFF.

This chain uses TRBV27 with TRBJ2-2; TRBD2 might be the D (5 bases). The CDR3 is 14 residues long. Germline loops: CDR1 MNHEY, CDR2 SMNVEV (reference sequence). Trimming left V 2 bases short and J 6 bases short, with 10 bases between. CDR3 sequence reads: CASSLRRGSGELFF. For the CDR3, the DNA is TGTGCCAGCAGTTTAAGGCGAGGGTCCGGGGAGCTGTTTTTT.

The gene calls are TRBV5-6 and TRBJ2-7; the D gene is possibly TRBD2 (6 bases). Trimming stripped 0 bases from V and 4 bases from J, with 11 bases between. Germline V lookup: CDR1 SGHDT, CDR2 YYEEEE. This CDR3 is 14 amino acids long. CDR3 amino acids: CASSLVASAYEQYF. The CDR3 nucleotides read TGTGCCAGCAGCTTGGTGGCTAGCGCTTACGAGCAGTACTTC.

This clone showed up just a few times. V gene TRBV5-5 combines with J gene TRBJ1-5, with 7 bases matching TRBD1. The CDR3 is 20 residues long. Germline loops: CDR1 SGHKS, CDR2 YYEKEE (reference sequence). V lost 2 bases to trimming and J lost 1 base; unmatched junction nucleotides: 18. CDR3 DNA sequence: TGTGCCAGCAGCTTAGGGCTTCCGGGACAGAGGCGGAAGAGCAATCAGCCCCAGCATTTT. Translating gives CASSLGLPGQRRKSNQPQHF.

The gene calls are TRBV9 and TRBJ1-2; 8 nucleotides align to TRBD1. J gave up 3 bases and V 4 bases, and 5 bases lay outside the gene matches. This CDR3 is built from 14 residues. CDR1 and CDR2 (germline): SGDLS, YYNGEE. The CDR3 here is CASSPGQGHYGYTF. CDR3 sequence (DNA): TGTGCCAGCAGCCCCGGACAGGGCCACTATGGCTACACCTTC.

V and J are TRBV5-6 and TRBJ1-2; the D is unclear. The CDR3 loop spans 12 amino acids. The V gene lost 0 bases and the J gene lost 8 bases, with 8 bases spanning the gap. Germline V lookup: CDR1 SGHDT, CDR2 YYEEEE. Here the CDR3 reads CASSLVPGGYTF. The CDR3 coding sequence is TGTGCCAGCAGCTTGGTCCCCGGCGGCTACACCTTC.

This clone was observed a few times. The chain joins TRBV10-3 to TRBJ2-7; the match to TRBD2 covers 9 bases. Germline values: CDR1 ENHRY, CDR2 SYGVKD. CDR3 size: 15 residues. The trim removed 3 bases at V and 1 base at J, leaving 4 bases unmatched. The CDR3, as DNA: TGTGCCATCAGTGAAGCTAGCGGGAAGTCCTACGAGCAGTACTTC. Encoded protein: CAISEASGKSYEQYF.

The V gene is TRBV14, the J gene TRBJ2-7; D may match TRBD1 or TRBD2 (6 bases each). Germline CDR1 and CDR2: SGHDN and FVKESK. CDR3 length equals 16 residues. V lost 0 bases and J lost 1, with 13 bases in between. DNA for the CDR3: TGTGCCAGCAGCCAAGATAGGGGGGAAAAGTCCTACGAGCAGTACTTC. It yields the protein CASSQDRGEKSYEQYF.

The rearrangement uses TRBV27 and TRBJ2-3; possible D gene TRBD1, 8 bases. The CDR3 has 11 amino acids. Between the trimmed V and J ends, which lost 9 bases and 8 bases, there was a span of 12 bases. Germline-derived CDR1 and CDR2 are MNHEY and SMNVEV (reference sequence). The chain's CDR3 is CASHRGGTQYF. In nucleotides, the CDR3 is TGTGCCAGTCACAGGGGGGGTACGCAGTATTTT.

V usage is TRBV19 and J usage is TRBJ1-1; D call uncertain. V lost 3 bases, J lost 0 bases, and 8 bases lay in between. The CDR3 is 14 amino acids. Germline CDR1 LNHDA, CDR2 SQIVND (reference sequence). CDR3 protein: CASSIGSMNTEAFF. The CDR3 region has the DNA TGTGCCAGTAGTATCGGGTCCATGAACACTGAAGCTTTCTTT.

This sequence joins TRBV7-3 and TRBJ2-1, with 8 bases lining up with TRBD2. Germline trimming cut 5 bases from V and 7 bases from J; bases unmatched to any gene: 16. CDR1 is SGHTA, CDR2 FQGTGA, per germline. This CDR3 contains 17 residues. The CDR3 is CASSPTTGRAGVNEQFF. The DNA for the CDR3 is TGTGCCAGCAGCCCCACGACGGGTCGAGCGGGAGTTAATGAGCAGTTCTTC.

This chain joins TRBV7-9 and TRBJ1-2, with D possibly matching TRBD1 (6 bases). The CDR3 spans 15 residues. Trimming took 5 bases from V and 4 from J, leaving 17 bases between them. Germline V gene sequence: CDR1 SEHNR, CDR2 FQNEAQ (reference sequence). The CDR3 region is CASSPRAGASYGYTF. CDR3 bases: TGTGCCAGCAGCCCCCGCGCGGGGGCCAGCTATGGCTACACCTTC.

V gene TRBV18 combines with J gene TRBJ2-3, with TRBD1 matching over 10 bases. Trimming at V came to 3 bases and at J to 3 bases, leaving 9 bases not matched to a gene. The CDR3 loop spans 17 amino acids. Germline assignment: CDR1 KGHSH and CDR2 LQKENI. The CDR3 coding sequence is TGTGCCAGCTCACCCTTCCCGACAGGGGGCGAAACAGATACGCAGTATTTT. Its translation: CASSPFPTGGETDTQYF. Full variable domain (outside the CDR3, taken from reference TRBV18 and TRBJ2-3): NAGVMQNPRHLVRRRGQEARLRCSPMKGHSHVYWYRQLPEEGLKFMVYLQKENIIDESGMPKERFSAEFPKEGPSILRIQQVVRGDSAAYFCASSPFPTGGETDTQYFGPGTRLTVL.

The CDR3 DNA is TGTGCCAGCAGTTTCGGCAATCCTGGTCCTTTCTTT. Translation gives CASSFGNPGPFF. J is TRBJ1-1 and V is TRBV28; D is ambiguous. Germline CDR1 MDHEN, CDR2 SYDVKM. Trimming removed 3 bases at V and 12 bases at J, with 14 bases between. The CDR3 is 12 residues long.

The chain uses TRBV19 and TRBJ2-3; the D is unclear. Trimming left V 3 bases short and J 4 bases short, with 8 bases between. From germline, CDR1 is LNHDA and CDR2 SQIVND (reference sequence). This CDR3 region has 13 residues. In nucleotides, the CDR3 is TGTGCCAGTAGTATTCCCGAGGCAGATACGCAGTATTTT. It translates to CASSIPEADTQYF.